The 14 T cell receptor beta chains reported below all come from one sample, sequenced in a study of T-cell reconstitution after alpha-beta-depleted transplantation in children. Molecular barcoding with unique molecular identifiers was used for the TCRbeta library. TCRdb processed the PCR reads anew with MiXCR; each CDR3 protein has one entry. The sample lists hundreds of thousands of distinct CDR3 sequences; 10% to 15% were seen once. Sequenced here: PBMCs, mostly from graft donor cells, sampled 360 days after TCRalphabeta/CD19-depleted stem cell transplant. The receptors come from a male patient younger than 18 who had a stem cell transplant for acute myeloid leukemia, so the T cells may come from the graft donor.

This clonotype was seen ten or more times. CDR3: CASSFAGEGTDTQYF. The DNA of the CDR3 is TGTGCCAGCAGTTTTGCTGGAGAGGGTACAGATACGCAGTATTTT. This chain connects TRBV28 to TRBJ2-3, with a possible D match to TRBD2 (5 bases). Germline values: CDR1 MDHEN, CDR2 SYDVKM. The CDR3 totals 15 residues. Trimming took off 3 bases at V and 3 bases at J, with 13 bases between the two ends.

This chain connects TRBV10-3 to TRBJ1-2; 8 bases agree with TRBD1. Looked up from germline, CDR1 is ENHRY and CDR2 is SYGVKD. V gave up 6 bases and J gave up 2 bases; unmatched junction bases: 5. The CDR3 sequence is 14 residues long. The CDR3 DNA sequence: TGTGCCATCAGGTCACAGGGGGAAAACTATGGCTACACCTTC. It is translated as CAIRSQGENYGYTF.

This clonotype occurred many times. V is TRBV9 and J is TRBJ2-1, with TRBD1 identical over 8 bases. With 3 bases clipped from V and 2 bases from J, the junction kept 13 bases outside the gene matches. CDR1 is SGDLS and CDR2 is YYNGEE in the germline V gene. The CDR3 is made up of 18 amino acids. This CDR3 is CASSAHLGQGPPYNEQFF. As DNA, the CDR3 is TGTGCCAGCAGCGCACACCTTGGACAGGGTCCCCCCTACAATGAGCAGTTCTTC.

Ten or more counts support this clonotype. The V and J genes are TRBV7-9 and TRBJ2-1, with unresolved D. V dropped 3 bases and J dropped 6 bases, with 6 bases sitting between them. Germline loops: CDR1 SEHNR, CDR2 FQNEAQ (reference sequence). This CDR3 has 12 residues. The CDR3 nucleotides read TGTGCCAGCAGCTTGACATCCAATGAGCAGTTCTTC. It encodes CASSLTSNEQFF.

The CDR3 here is CASSLPPRWHGEQYF. CDR3 DNA sequence: TGTGCCAGCAGTTTACCCCCCCGGTGGCACGGGGAGCAGTATTTT. V usage is TRBV28 and J usage is TRBJ2-3; tentatively, D is TRBD2 (5 bases). Germline V gives CDR1 MDHEN, CDR2 SYDVKM. The CDR3 length is 15 residues. V dropped 2 bases and J dropped 11 bases, with 20 bases sitting between them.

The chain uses TRBV20-1 and TRBJ2-7; 9 nucleotides match TRBD1. The CDR3 is 15 amino acids. J was trimmed by 4 bases and V by 6 bases; bases with no gene match: 13. The germline CDR1 and CDR2 sequences are DFQATT and SNEGSKA (reference sequence). The CDR3, as DNA: TGCAGTGCCGACAGGGGGGTATTCGGAAATTACGAGCAGTACTTC. Residues: CSADRGVFGNYEQYF.

J is TRBJ1-3 and V is TRBV12-3 or TRBV12-4; D not certain. Trimming removed 4 bases from V and 4 bases from J, with 14 bases in between. The CDR3 runs 15 residues. CDR3 nucleotide sequence: TGTGCCAGCAGTTCTTCAGGACTCCGGGGAAACACCATATATTTT. It specifies CASSSSGLRGNTIYF.

This clonotype was observed many times. The chain uses TRBV25-1 and TRBJ2-5; a weak D match, TRBD2 (5 bases). Trimming removed 7 bases at V and 5 bases at J, with 20 bases between. Germline V gene sequence: CDR1 MGHDK, CDR2 SYGVNS. The CDR3 extends over 15 amino acids. Here the CDR3 reads CASTPGGVIRETQYF. CDR3 in DNA: TGTGCCAGCACTCCCGGAGGAGTAATCCGGGAGACCCAGTACTTC.

This clonotype was seen more than once but under ten times. The gene calls are TRBV12-3 or TRBV12-4 and TRBJ2-5, with TRBD2 matching 15 bases. CDR3 size: 17 residues. V was clipped by 3 bases and J by 5 bases; unmatched bases: 7. The CDR3 sequence: CASSLGTSGGPAETQYF. In DNA form, the CDR3 reads TGTGCCAGCAGTTTGGGGACTAGCGGGGGGCCCGCGGAGACCCAGTACTTC.

This clonotype came up many times. V is TRBV12-3 or TRBV12-4 and J is TRBJ1-5; perhaps TRBD1 as D (6 bases). This CDR3 has 14 residues. V was pared by 7 bases and J by 0 bases, with 10 bases between. This CDR3 is CASKGVYSNQPQHF. In nucleotides, the CDR3 is TGTGCCAGCAAGGGGGTGTATAGCAATCAGCCCCAGCATTTT.

The chain employs TRBV7-3 and TRBJ2-1; D possibly uses TRBD1 or TRBD2 (5 bases each). Looked up from germline, CDR1 is SGHTA and CDR2 is FQGTGA. V lost 5 bases, J lost 4 bases, and 15 bases lay in between. The CDR3 loop spans 15 amino acids. CDR3 protein: CASSPRGVGYNEQFF. CDR3 DNA sequence: TGTGCCAGCAGCCCCCGGGGCGTAGGGTACAATGAGCAGTTCTTC.

The table lists this clonotype with a few counts. J is TRBJ2-3 and V is TRBV20-1, with a possible D match to TRBD2 (5 bases). This CDR3 spans 15 amino acids. Looked up from germline, CDR1 is DFQATT and CDR2 is SNEGSKA (reference sequence). V was pared by 0 bases and J by 2 bases, with 12 bases between. The CDR3 reads CSARDVAGSTDTQYF. The CDR3 region has the DNA TGCAGTGCTAGAGATGTCGCGGGTTCCACAGATACGCAGTATTTT.

This chain links TRBV28 with TRBJ1-3, with TRBD1 as a possible D gene (6 bases). The CDR3 is 15 residues long. Germline V lookup: CDR1 MDHEN, CDR2 SYDVKM. With 7 bases removed from V and 2 bases from J, the gap between germline ends came to 15 bases. DNA of the CDR3: TGTGCCAGCAATCCCTTGGGGGCGGCTGGAAACACCATATATTTT. Translated, it gives CASNPLGAAGNTIYF.

This clonotype was detected a few times. The chain carries TRBV20-1 and TRBJ2-3; 9 bases agree with TRBD2. This CDR3 has 14 amino acids. V was pared by 8 bases and J by 4 bases, with 10 bases of the junction left unmatched. CDR1 is DFQATT and CDR2 is SNEGSKA in the germline V gene (reference sequence). The CDR3 DNA follows: TGCAGTCCTCGACTTAGCGGGAGCGCAGATACGCAGTATTTT. As protein: CSPRLSGSADTQYF.